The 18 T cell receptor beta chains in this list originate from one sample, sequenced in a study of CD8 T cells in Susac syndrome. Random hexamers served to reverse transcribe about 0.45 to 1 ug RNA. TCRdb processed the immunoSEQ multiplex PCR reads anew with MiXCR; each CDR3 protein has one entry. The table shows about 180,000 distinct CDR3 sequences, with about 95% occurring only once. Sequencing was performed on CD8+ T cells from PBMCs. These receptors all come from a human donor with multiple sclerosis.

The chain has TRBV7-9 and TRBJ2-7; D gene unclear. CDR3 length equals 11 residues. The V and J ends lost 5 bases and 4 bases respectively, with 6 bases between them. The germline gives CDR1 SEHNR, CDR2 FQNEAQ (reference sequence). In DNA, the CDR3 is TGTGCCAGCAGCACCAAGTACGAGCAGTACTTC. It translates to CASSTKYEQYF.

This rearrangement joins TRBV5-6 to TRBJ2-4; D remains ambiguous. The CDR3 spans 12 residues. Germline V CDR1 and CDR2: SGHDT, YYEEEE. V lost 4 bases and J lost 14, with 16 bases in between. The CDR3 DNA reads TGTGCCAGCAGCCTCGACACAAGCCCTGAGTACTTC. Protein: CASSLDTSPEYF.

This CDR3 reads CSARPTSGGGNEQFF. CDR3 in DNA: TGCAGTGCTAGGCCCACCAGCGGGGGGGGAAATGAGCAGTTCTTC. V and J are TRBV20-1 and TRBJ2-1; 10 positions match TRBD2. Germline assignment: CDR1 DFQATT and CDR2 SNEGSKA (reference sequence). V was pared by 3 bases and J by 7 bases, with 9 bases of the junction left unmatched. This CDR3 spans 15 amino acids.

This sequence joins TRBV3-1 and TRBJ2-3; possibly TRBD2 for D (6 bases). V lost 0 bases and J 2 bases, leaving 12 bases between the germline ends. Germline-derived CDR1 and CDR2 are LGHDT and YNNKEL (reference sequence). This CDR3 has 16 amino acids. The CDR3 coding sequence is TGTGCCAGCAGCCAAGATTGGGGGGTCTCCACAGATACGCAGTATTTT. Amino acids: CASSQDWGVSTDTQYF.

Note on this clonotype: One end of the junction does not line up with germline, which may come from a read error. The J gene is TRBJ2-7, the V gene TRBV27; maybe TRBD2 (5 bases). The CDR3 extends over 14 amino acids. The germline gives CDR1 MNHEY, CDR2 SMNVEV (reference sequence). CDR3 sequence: CASSSGLNNYVQYF. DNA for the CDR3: TGTGCCAGCAGTTCCGGACTCAACAACTACGTGCAGTACTTC.

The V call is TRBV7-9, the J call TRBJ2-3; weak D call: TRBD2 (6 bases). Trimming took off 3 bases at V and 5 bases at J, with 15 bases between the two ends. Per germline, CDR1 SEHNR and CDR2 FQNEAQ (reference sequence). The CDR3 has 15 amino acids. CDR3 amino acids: CASSFLRDRLDTQYF. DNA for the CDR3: TGTGCCAGCAGCTTTTTGCGGGATCGATTAGATACGCAGTATTTT.

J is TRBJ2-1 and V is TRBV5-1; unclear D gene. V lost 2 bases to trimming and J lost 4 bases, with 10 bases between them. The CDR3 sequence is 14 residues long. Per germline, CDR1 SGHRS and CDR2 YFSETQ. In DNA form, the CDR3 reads TGCGCCAGCAGCTTAGAGACAAGTTACAATGAGCAGTTCTTC. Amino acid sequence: CASSLETSYNEQFF.

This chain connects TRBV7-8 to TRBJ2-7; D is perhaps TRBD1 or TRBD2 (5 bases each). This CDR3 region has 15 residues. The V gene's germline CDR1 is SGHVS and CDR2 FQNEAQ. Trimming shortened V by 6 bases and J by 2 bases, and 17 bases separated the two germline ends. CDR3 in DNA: TGTGCCAGCAGTTCCGCCGGGGACCCGACCTACGAGCAGTACTTC. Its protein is CASSSAGDPTYEQYF.

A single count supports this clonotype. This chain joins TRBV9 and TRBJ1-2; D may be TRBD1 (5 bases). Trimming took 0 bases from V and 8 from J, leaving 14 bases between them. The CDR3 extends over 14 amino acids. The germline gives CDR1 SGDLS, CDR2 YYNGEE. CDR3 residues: CASSVDGGASGYTF. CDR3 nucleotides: TGTGCCAGCAGCGTAGATGGGGGAGCCAGCGGCTACACCTTC.

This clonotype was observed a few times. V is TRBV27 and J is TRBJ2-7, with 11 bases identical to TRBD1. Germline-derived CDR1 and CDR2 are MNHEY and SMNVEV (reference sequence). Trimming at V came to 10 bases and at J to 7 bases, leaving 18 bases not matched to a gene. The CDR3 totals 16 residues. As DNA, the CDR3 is TGTGCCACCAAAGGGGCCCGGGACAGGGGGTCTTGGGAGCAGTACTTC. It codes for CATKGARDRGSWEQYF.

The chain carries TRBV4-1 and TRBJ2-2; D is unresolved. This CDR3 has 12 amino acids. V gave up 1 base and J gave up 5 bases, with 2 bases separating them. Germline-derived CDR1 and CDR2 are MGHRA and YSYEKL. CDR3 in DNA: TGCGCCAGCAGCCAAGTTACCGGGGAGCTGTTTTTT. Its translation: CASSQVTGELFF.

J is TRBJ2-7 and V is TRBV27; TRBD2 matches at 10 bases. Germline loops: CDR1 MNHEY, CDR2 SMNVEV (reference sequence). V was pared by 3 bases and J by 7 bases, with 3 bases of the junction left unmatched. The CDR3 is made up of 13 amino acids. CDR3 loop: CASSFLAGEEQYF. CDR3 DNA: TGTGCCAGCAGTTTTCTAGCGGGAGAAGAGCAGTACTTC.

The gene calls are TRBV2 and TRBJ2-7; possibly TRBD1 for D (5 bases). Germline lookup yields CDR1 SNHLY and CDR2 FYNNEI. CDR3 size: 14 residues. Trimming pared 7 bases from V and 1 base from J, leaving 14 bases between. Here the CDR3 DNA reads TGTGCCAGCATGGACATCCAGACATCCTACGAGCAGTACTTC. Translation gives CASMDIQTSYEQYF.

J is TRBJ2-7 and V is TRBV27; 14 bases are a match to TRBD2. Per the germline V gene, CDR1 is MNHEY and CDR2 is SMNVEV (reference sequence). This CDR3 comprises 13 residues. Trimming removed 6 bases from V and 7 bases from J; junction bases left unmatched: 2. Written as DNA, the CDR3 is TGTGCCAGCAGCGGGACTAGCGGGGGTGAGCAGTACTTC. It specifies CASSGTSGGEQYF.

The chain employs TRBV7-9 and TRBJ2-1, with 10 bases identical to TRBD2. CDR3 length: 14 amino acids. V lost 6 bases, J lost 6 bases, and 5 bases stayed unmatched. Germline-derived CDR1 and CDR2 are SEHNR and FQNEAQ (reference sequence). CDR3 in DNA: TGTGCCAGCAGAGAAGCGGGAGGGAGCAATGAGCAGTTCTTC. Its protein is CASREAGGSNEQFF. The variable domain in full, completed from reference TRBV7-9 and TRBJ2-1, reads DTGVSQNPRHKITKRGQNVTFRCDPISEHNRLYWYRQTLGQGPEFLTYFQNEAQLEKSRLLSDRFSAERPKGSFSTLEIQRTEQGDSAMYLCASREAGGSNEQFFGPGTRLTVL.

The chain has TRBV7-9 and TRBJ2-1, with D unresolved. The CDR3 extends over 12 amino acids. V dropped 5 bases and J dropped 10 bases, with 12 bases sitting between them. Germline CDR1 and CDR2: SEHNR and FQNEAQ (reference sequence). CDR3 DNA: TGTGCCAGCAGCACCGTTGGACCGGAGCAGTTCTTC. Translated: CASSTVGPEQFF.

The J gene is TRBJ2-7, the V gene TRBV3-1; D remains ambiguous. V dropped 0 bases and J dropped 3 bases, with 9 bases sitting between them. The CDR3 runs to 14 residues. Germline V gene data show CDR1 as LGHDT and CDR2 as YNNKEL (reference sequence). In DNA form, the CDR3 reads TGTGCCAGCAGCCAAGACTCGGACGGCTACGAGCAGTACTTC. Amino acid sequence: CASSQDSDGYEQYF.

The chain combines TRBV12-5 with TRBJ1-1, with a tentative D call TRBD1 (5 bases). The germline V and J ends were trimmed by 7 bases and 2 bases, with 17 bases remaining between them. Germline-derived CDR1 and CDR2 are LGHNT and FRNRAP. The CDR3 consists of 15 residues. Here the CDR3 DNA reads TGTGCTAGTGCCACAGGCGGATGGGACAACACTGAAGCTTTCTTT. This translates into CASATGGWDNTEAFF.